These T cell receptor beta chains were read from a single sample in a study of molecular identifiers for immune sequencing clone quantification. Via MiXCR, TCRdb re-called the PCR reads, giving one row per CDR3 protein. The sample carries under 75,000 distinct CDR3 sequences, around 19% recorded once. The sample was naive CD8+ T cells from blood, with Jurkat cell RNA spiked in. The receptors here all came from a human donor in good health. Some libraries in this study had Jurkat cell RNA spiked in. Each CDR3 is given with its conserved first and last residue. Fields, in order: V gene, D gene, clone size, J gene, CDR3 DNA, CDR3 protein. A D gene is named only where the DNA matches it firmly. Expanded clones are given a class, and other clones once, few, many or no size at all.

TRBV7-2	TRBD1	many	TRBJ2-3	TGTGCCAGCAGCTGGGGGGGGACAGGGCCCTTCACAGATACGCAGTATTTT	CASSWGGTGPFTDTQYF
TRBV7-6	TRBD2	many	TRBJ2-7	TGTGCCAGCAGCCCAGGGGCACTAGCGGGGTACGAGCAGTACTTC	CASSPGALAGYEQYF
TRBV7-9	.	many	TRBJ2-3	TGTGCCAGCAGCTTAGGGGGGTTCGGAGATACGCAGTATTTT	CASSLGGFGDTQYF
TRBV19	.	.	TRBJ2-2	TGTGCCAGTAGTATAGTAGGGGTGAACACCGGGGAGCTGTTTTTT	CASSIVGVNTGELFF
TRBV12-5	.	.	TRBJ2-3	TGTGCTAGTGGTTTGACTAAAGCAGCAGATACGCAGTATTTT	CASGLTKAADTQYF
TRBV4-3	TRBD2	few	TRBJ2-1	TGCGCCAGCAGCTACGGGACTACCTACTACAATGAGCAGTTCTTC	CASSYGTTYYNEQFF
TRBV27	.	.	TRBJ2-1	TGTGCCAGCAGTCTAGGAGTCGCGGGAACATACAATGAGCAGCTCTTC	CASSLGVAGTYNEQLF
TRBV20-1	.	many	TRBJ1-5	TGCAGTGCTGGGGCCGGGGGCGTGAGCAATCAGCCCCAGCATTTT	CSAGAGGVSNQPQHF
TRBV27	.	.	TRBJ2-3	TGTGCCAGCAGTTTATTGGGATTCTTGGGCACAGATACGCAGTATTTT	CASSLLGFLGTDTQYF
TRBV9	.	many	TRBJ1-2	TGTGCCAGCAGCGTAGACAGAGTGCGGGGCTACACCTTC	CASSVDRVRGYTF
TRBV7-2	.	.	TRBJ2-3	TGTGCCAGCAGCTTTGCGGGAAGATCAGATGCGCAGTATTTT	CASSFAGRSDAQYF
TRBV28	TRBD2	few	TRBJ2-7	TGTGCCAGCAGTCCGGGCGGGGGGCCGGGGGGGCAGTACTTC	CASSPGGGPGGQYF
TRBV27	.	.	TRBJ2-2	TGTGCCAGCAGTCCACCAACCGGGGAGCTGTTTTTT	CASSPPTGELFF
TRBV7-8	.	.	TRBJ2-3	TGTGCCAGCAGCACCCCCTCGGCGGGAACCATGCCAGATACGCAGTATTTT	CASSTPSAGTMPDTQYF
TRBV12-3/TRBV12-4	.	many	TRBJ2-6	TGTGCCAGCAGTGTGACAGGCTCTGGGGCCAACGTCCTGACTTTC	CASSVTGSGANVLTF
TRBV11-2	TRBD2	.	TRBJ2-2	TGTGCCAGCAGCTTAGCACTAGCGGGAGTATTCGGGGAGCTGTTTTTT	CASSLALAGVFGELFF
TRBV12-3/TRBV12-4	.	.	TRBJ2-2	TGTGCCAGCAGGGTTTCTGCCGGGGAGCTGTCTTTT	CASRVSAGELSF
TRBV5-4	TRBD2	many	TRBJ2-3	TGTGCCAGCAGCCCGAGGACTAGCGGGAGTTTGGGCACAGATACGCAGTATTTT	CASSPRTSGSLGTDTQYF
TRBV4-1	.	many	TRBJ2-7	TGCGCCAGCAGCTCCGCGACGGGGTACGAGCAGTACTTC	CASSSATGYEQYF
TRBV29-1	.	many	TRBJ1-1	TGCAGCGTCCACATGATTGAAGCTTTCTTT	CSVHMIEAFF
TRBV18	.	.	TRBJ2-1	TGTGCCAGCTCACCAAGATCTCGACTAGAGAACCACAATGAGCAGTTCTTC	CASSPRSRLENHNEQFF
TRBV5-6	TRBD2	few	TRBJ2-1	TGTGCCAGCAGCTACGGGACTAGCGGGATCCTCCAGTTCTTC	CASSYGTSGILQFF
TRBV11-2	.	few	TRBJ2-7	TGTGCCAGCAGCCTGACTGATGGGATACCCGAGCAGTACTTC	CASSLTDGIPEQYF
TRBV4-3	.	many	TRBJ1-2	TGCGCCAGCAGCCAAGACAGGAGTGTTGGCTATGGCTACACCTTC	CASSQDRSVGYGYTF
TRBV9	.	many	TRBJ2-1	TGTGCCAGCAGCGTAGGCTACAATGAGCAGTTCTTC	CASSVGYNEQFF
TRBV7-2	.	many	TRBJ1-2	TGTGCCAGCAGCTCACAGCTAAATCAGTATGGCTACACCTTC	CASSSQLNQYGYTF
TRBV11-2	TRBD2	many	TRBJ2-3	TGTGCCAGCAGCTTAGGCGGGAGTGCGGCAGATACGCAGTATTTT	CASSLGGSAADTQYF
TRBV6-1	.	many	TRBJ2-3	TGTGCCAGCAGTGAAGCGGGCAGGGGAGGGGGGGATACGCAGTATTTT	CASSEAGRGGGDTQYF
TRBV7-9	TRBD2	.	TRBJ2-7	TGTGCCAGCAGCTCCATGCCGGGACTAGCTGTAAACGAGCAGTACTTC	CASSSMPGLAVNEQYF
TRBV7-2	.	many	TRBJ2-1	TGTGCCAGCAGCTTTTCACGGGAGCCGTACAATGAGCAGTTCTTC	CASSFSREPYNEQFF
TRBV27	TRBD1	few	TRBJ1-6	TGTGCCAGCAGTTTGGGACAGGGGGGAGCACCCCTCCACTTT	CASSLGQGGAPLHF
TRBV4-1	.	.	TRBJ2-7	TGCGCCAGCGGCCACGACGCCGCCTGCGAGCAGTACTTC	CASGHDAACEQYF
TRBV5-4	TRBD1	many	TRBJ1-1	TGTGCCAGCAGACCGGACAGGGTGGATACTGAAGCTTTCTTT	CASRPDRVDTEAFF
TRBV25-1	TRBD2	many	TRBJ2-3	TGTGCCAGCAGTGAGGTGCTAGCGGGAGACGCCCTAGCGACAGATACGCAGTATTTT	CASSEVLAGDALATDTQYF
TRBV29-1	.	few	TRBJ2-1	TGCAGCGTATGGAGAGCCAATGAGCAGTTCTTC	CSVWRANEQFF
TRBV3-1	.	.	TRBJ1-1	TGTGCCAGCAGCCCGCTGTCTAGTAGTGGGAACACTGAAGCTTTCTTT	CASSPLSSSGNTEAFF
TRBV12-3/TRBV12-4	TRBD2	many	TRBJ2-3	TGTGCCAGCAGTTTCGCGGGAGTGGCAGATACGCAGTATTTT	CASSFAGVADTQYF
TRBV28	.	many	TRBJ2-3	TGTGCCAGCAGCCATACATGGCGGGATCGCGACACAGATACGCAGTATTTT	CASSHTWRDRDTDTQYF
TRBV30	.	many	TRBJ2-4	TGTGCCTGGGATCCTGGAGGGGGAGATCAGTACTTC	CAWDPGGGDQYF
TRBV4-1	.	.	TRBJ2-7	TGCGCCAGCAGCCAAGGGGGCGGAAACTACGAGCAGTACTTC	CASSQGGGNYEQYF
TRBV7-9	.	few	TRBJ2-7	TGTGCCAGCAGCAAGGGGCTCTACGAGCAGTACTTC	CASSKGLYEQYF
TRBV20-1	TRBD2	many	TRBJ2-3	TGCAGTGCTCTTCGTTTTGGGACTAGCGGGCTCACAGATACGCAGTATTTT	CSALRFGTSGLTDTQYF
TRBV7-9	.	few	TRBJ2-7	TGTGCCAGCAGCTTACCCCGAGGGACGGCCCCCAGCTCCTACGAGCAGTACTTC	CASSLPRGTAPSSYEQYF
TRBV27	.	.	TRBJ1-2	TGTGCCAGCAGTTTTGGAATTATAGGCCATGGCTACACCTTC	CASSFGIIGHGYTF
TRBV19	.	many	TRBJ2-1	TGTGCCAGTAGTATATGGGCTAGCGCGAATGAGCAGTTCTTC	CASSIWASANEQFF
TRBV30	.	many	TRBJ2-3	TGTGCCTGGAGGGCGGCGTTCCCAGATACGCAGTATTTT	CAWRAAFPDTQYF
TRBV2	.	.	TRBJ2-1	TGTGCCAGCAGTGAATCGGCTTCTTACAATGAGCAGTTCTTC	CASSESASYNEQFF
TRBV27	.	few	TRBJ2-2	TGTGCCAGCAGTGGGGTCGGGGGGCTCGCCGGGGAGCTGTTTTTT	CASSGVGGLAGELFF
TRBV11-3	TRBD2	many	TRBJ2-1	TGTGCCAGCAGCTTACGCGGGAGAGGGTACAATGAGCAGTTCTTC	CASSLRGRGYNEQFF
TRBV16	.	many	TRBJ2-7	TGTGCCAGCAGCCCTTCGTACAGTACCTACGAGCAGTACTTC	CASSPSYSTYEQYF
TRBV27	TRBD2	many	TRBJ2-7	TGTGCCAGCGGACTAGCTCTCACCTACGAGCAGTACTTC	CASGLALTYEQYF
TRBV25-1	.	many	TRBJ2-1	TGTGCCAGCAGTCCCCTGACCGAGCAGTTCTTC	CASSPLTEQFF
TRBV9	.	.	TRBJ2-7	TGTGCCAGCAGCCCCTGGGTTCAGGGCTATTACGAGCAGTACTTC	CASSPWVQGYYEQYF
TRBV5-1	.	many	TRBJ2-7	TGCGCCAGCAGCCCCTCCGCGCGGGATAGAGTACTATACGAGCAGTACTTC	CASSPSARDRVLYEQYF
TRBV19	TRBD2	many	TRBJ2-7	TGTGCCAGTAAGGATTTGAATGCGGGGGTCTACGAGCAGTACTTC	CASKDLNAGVYEQYF
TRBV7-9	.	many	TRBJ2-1	TGTGCCAGCAGCCCCATTAGGCGTGAAGACAATGAGCAGTTCTTC	CASSPIRREDNEQFF
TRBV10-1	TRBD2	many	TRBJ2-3	TGCGCCAGCAGAGCTGGACTAGCGTACCTAGGCACAGATACGCAGTATTTT	CASRAGLAYLGTDTQYF
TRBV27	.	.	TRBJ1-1	TGTGCCAGCAGTTTAGCTCGGGGGAACACTGAAGCTTTCTTT	CASSLARGNTEAFF
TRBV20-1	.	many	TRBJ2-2	TGCAGTGCTAGTTTGGGCGTGGGCCCGAACACCGGGGAGCTGTTTTTT	CSASLGVGPNTGELFF
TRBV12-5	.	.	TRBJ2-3	TGTGCTAGTGGTTTGGTGTTTAGCGTCAGCACAGATACGCAGTATTTT	CASGLVFSVSTDTQYF